This T cell receptor (beta chain) came from a study of cytomegalovirus exposure and HLA in healthy donors. Remarks on this clone: Its antigen is currently unknown.

13 Jbeta primers and 60 Vbeta primers were used for the PCR. The protocol was immunoSEQ multiplex PCR, while the TCRdb copy is restricted to in-frame clones and leaves out a portion. The table records 160,000 or so clones, 65% to 90% of them present only once. Germline V CDR1 and CDR2: MNHEY, SMNVEV (reference sequence). CDR3 length: 14 amino acids. Trimming removed 6 bases at V and 5 bases at J, with 16 bases between. General study findings and limits: For most TCR beta V segments, an earlier analysis put the productive rate at about 87% or about 30% of the time. Later, an analysis showed that TCR beta chains associated with HLA were more clonally expanded than others that were equally common. Among CMV-associated TCR beta chains, most appeared HLA-restricted in a later analysis. Presence/absence analyses treated sequencing depth as roughly uniform across donors.

V gene TRBV27 combines with J gene TRBJ1-1; a weak D match, TRBD1 (5 bases). Sequenced input: PBMCs. The origin of this receptor is a middle-aged man in good health and CMV-seropositive. Here the CDR3 reads CASSLKGAKTEAFF. In DNA, the CDR3 is TGTGCCAGCAGCCTCAAAGGGGCAAAGACTGAAGCTTTCTTT.